Presented here are 6 T cell receptor beta chains from one specimen sequenced in a study of control samples from healthy donors and cancer patients. Clones were sequenced by immunoSEQ multiplex PCR, and TCRdb holds only the in-frame ones, with some missing. The repertoire holds 150,000 or so clones, over 80% seen once, with 2% to 2.5% in the top ten. Sequencing was performed on blood. The receptors derive from a woman aged 50 to 65 in good health.

This chain links TRBV15 with TRBJ1-5; D may be TRBD1 (6 bases). The CDR3 loop spans 15 amino acids. Germline CDR1 and CDR2: LNHNV and YYDKDF (reference sequence). With 0 bases removed from V and 6 bases from J, the gap between germline ends came to 12 bases. CDR3 coding DNA: TGTGCCACCAGCAGAGATCCGGGGGCAGGTCAGCCCCAGCATTTT. The encoded protein is CATSRDPGAGQPQHF.

The chain is built from TRBV6-6 and TRBJ2-2; no reliable D call. The CDR3 consists of 11 residues. V dropped 7 bases and J dropped 7 bases, with 7 bases sitting between them. Germline lookup yields CDR1 MNHNY and CDR2 SVGAGI (reference sequence). CDR3 amino acids: CASTKGGELFF. The CDR3 DNA reads as TGTGCCAGCACCAAAGGCGGGGAGCTGTTTTTT.

V and J are TRBV29-1 and TRBJ2-3; 8 nucleotides line up with TRBD2. Looked up from germline, CDR1 is SQVTM and CDR2 is ANQGSEA. This CDR3 is 16 amino acids long. V was pared by 1 base and J by 4 bases, with 10 bases of the junction left unmatched. The CDR3 sequence: CSVEGSWAGGSDTQYF. The DNA for the CDR3 is TGCAGCGTTGAAGGGAGCTGGGCGGGAGGATCAGATACGCAGTATTTT.

The J gene is TRBJ1-3, the V gene TRBV11-2, with D perhaps matching TRBD1 (5 bases). CDR3 size: 17 residues. V lost 2 bases and J lost 2, with 16 bases in between. CDR1 and CDR2 (germline): SGHAT, FQNNGV. The CDR3 loop is CASSLPRLKGPGNTIYF. CDR3 coding DNA: TGTGCCAGCAGCTTACCTCGGTTGAAGGGGCCTGGAAACACCATATATTTT.

The gene calls are TRBV12-3 or TRBV12-4 and TRBJ2-7, with 7 bases aligning to TRBD2. V shed 6 bases and J 2 bases; nucleotides not matched to a gene: 4. This CDR3 has 13 residues. CDR3 amino acids: CASRLAATYEQYF. For the CDR3, the DNA is TGTGCCAGCAGGCTAGCGGCCACCTACGAGCAGTACTTC.

This CDR3 reads CSVKKGRTTYNEQFF. The CDR3 nucleotides are TGCAGCGTCAAGAAGGGGCGAACCACGTACAATGAGCAGTTCTTC. The chain carries TRBV29-1 and TRBJ2-1, with a weak D call TRBD1 (5 bases). This CDR3 has 15 residues. CDR1 SQVTM and CDR2 ANQGSEA come from the germline V gene. V dropped 6 bases and J dropped 4 bases, with 19 bases sitting between them.